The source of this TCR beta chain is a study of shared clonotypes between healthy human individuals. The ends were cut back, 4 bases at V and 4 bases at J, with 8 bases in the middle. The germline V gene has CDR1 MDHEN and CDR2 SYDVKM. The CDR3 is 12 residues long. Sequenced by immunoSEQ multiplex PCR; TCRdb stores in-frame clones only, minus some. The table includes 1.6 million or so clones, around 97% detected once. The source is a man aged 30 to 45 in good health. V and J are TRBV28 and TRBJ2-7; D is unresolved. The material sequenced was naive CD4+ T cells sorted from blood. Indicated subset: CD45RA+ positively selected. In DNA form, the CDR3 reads TGTGCCAGCAGTTCCACACGATACGAGCAGTACTTC. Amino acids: CASSSTRYEQYF.